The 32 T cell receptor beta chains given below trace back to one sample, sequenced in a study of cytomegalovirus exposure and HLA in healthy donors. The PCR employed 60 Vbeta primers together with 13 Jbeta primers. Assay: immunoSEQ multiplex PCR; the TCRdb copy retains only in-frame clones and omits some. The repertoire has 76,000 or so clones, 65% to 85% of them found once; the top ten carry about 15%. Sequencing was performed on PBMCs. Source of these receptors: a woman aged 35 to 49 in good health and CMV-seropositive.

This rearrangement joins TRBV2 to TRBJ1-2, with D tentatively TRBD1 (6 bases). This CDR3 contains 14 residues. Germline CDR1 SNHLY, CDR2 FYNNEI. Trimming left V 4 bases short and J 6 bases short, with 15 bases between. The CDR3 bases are TGTGCCAGCAGTGCGGTCGGGACAATTAATGGCTACACCTTC. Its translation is CASSAVGTINGYTF. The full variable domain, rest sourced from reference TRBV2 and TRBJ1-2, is EPEVTQTPSHQVTQMGQEVILRCVPISNHLYFYWYRQILGQKVEFLVSFYNNEISEKSEIFDDQFSVERPDGSNFTLKIRSTKLEDSAMYFCASSAVGTINGYTFGSGTRLTVV.

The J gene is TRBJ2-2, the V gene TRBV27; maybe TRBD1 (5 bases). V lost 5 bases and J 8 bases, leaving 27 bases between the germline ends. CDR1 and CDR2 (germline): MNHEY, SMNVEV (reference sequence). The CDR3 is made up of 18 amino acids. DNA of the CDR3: TGTGCCAGCAGTAATAGACCGACAGACATACGGTATAAGGGGGAGCTGTTTTTT. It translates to CASSNRPTDIRYKGELFF.

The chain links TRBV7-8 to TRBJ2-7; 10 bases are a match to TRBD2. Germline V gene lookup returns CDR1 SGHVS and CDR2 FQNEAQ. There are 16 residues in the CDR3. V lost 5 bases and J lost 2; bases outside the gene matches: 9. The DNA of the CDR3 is TGTGCCAGCAGCCCGTCTAGCGGGAGTTATCCCTACGAGCAGTACTTC. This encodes CASSPSSGSYPYEQYF.

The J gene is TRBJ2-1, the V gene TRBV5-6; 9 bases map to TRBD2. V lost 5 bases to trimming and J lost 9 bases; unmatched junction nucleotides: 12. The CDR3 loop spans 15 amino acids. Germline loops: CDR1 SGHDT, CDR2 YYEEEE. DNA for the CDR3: TGTGCCAGCAGGGCGTGGGCGGGAGGGCCTGGTGAGCAGTTCTTC. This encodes CASRAWAGGPGEQFF. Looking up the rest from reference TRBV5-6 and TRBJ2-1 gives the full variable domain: DAGVTQSPTHLIKTRGQQVTLRCSPKSGHDTVSWYQQALGQGPQFIFQYYEEEERQRGNFPDRFSGHQFPNYSSELNVNALLLGDSALYLCASRAWAGGPGEQFFGPGTRLTVL.

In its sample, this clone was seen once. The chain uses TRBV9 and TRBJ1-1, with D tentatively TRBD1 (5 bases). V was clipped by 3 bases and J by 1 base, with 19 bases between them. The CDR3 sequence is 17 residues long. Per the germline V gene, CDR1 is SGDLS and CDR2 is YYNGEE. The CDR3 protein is CASSGRQSLSRNTEAFF. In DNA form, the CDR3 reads TGTGCCAGCAGCGGGAGACAGAGCCTTAGTAGGAACACTGAAGCTTTCTTT.

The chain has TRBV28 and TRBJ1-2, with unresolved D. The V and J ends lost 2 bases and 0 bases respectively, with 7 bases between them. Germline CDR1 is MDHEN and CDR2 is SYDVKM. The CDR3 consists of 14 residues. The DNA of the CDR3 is TGTGCCAGCAGTTTAGACATAGCTAACTATGGCTACACCTTC. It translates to CASSLDIANYGYTF.

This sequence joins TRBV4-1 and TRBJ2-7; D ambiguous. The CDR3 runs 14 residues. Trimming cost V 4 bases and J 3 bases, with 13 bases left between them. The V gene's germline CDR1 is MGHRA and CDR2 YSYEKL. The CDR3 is CASSLVQSGYEQYF. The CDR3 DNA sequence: TGCGCCAGCAGCCTTGTACAATCGGGCTACGAGCAGTACTTC.

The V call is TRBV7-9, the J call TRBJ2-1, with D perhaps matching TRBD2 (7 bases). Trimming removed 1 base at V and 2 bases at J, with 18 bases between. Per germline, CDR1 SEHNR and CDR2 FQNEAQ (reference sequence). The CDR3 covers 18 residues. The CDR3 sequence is CASSLERGGGGTYNEQFF. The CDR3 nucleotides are TGTGCCAGCAGCTTAGAACGCGGGGGCGGTGGGACCTACAATGAGCAGTTCTTC. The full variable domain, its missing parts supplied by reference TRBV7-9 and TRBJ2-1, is DTGVSQNPRHKITKRGQNVTFRCDPISEHNRLYWYRQTLGQGPEFLTYFQNEAQLEKSRLLSDRFSAERPKGSFSTLEIQRTEQGDSAMYLCASSLERGGGGTYNEQFFGPGTRLTVL.

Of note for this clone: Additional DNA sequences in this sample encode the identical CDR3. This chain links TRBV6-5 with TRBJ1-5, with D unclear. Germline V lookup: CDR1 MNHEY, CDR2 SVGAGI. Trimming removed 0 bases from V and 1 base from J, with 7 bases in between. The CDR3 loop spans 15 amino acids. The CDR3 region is CASSYSGRSNQPQHF. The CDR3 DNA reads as TGTGCCAGCAGTTACTCTGGCAGAAGCAATCAGCCCCAGCATTTT.

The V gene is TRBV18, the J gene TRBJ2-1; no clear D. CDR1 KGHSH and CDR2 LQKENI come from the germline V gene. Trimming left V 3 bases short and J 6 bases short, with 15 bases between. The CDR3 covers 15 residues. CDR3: CASSPPGGGANEQFF. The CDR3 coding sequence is TGTGCCAGCTCACCCCCCGGTGGTGGAGCCAATGAGCAGTTCTTC.

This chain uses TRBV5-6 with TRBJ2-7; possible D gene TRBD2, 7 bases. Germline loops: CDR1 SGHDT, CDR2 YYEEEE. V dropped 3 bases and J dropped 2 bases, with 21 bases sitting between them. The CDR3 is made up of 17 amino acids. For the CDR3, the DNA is TGTGCCAGCAGCTCACCTTCCGGGGGGCGCCCAGCCTACGAGCAGTACTTC. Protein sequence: CASSSPSGGRPAYEQYF. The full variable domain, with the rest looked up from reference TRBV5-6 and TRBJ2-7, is DAGVTQSPTHLIKTRGQQVTLRCSPKSGHDTVSWYQQALGQGPQFIFQYYEEEERQRGNFPDRFSGHQFPNYSSELNVNALLLGDSALYLCASSSPSGGRPAYEQYFGPGTRLTVT.

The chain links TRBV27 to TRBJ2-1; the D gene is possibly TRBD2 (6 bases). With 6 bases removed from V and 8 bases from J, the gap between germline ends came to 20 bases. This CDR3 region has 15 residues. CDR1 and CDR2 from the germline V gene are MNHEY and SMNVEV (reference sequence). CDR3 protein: CASREEGQAHDEQFF. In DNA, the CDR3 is TGTGCCAGCAGGGAGGAGGGGCAGGCTCACGATGAGCAGTTCTTC.

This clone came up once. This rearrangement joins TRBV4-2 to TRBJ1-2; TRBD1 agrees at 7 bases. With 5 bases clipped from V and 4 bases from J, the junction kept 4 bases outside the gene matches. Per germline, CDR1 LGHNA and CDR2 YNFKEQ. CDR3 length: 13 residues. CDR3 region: CASSGTEVYGYTF. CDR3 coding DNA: TGTGCCAGCAGCGGGACAGAAGTCTATGGCTACACCTTC.

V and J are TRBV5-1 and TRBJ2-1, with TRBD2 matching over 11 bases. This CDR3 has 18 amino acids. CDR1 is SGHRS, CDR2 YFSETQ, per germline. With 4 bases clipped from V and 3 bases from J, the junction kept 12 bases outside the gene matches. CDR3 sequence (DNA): TGCGCCAGCAGCCCACAGGGGGTAGCGGGAGGGGTCTACAATGAGCAGTTCTTC. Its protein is CASSPQGVAGGVYNEQFF.

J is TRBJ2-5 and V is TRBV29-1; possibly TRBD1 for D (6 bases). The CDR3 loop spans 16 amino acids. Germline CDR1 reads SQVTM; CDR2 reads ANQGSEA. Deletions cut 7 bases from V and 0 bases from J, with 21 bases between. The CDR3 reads CSASITGRGHQETQYF. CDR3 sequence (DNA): TGCAGCGCCAGTATTACAGGGAGAGGCCACCAAGAGACCCAGTACTTC.

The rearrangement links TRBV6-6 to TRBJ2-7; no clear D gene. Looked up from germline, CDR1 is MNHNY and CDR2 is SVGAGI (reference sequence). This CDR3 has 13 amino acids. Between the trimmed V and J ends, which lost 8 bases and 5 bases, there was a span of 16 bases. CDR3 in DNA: TGTGCCAGCTTACCCTTTGCGGCCCACGAGCAGTACTTC. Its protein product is CASLPFAAHEQYF.

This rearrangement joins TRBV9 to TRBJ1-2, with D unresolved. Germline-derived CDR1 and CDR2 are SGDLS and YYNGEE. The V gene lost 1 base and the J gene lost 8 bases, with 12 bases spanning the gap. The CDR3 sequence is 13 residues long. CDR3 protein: CASSVTESHGYTF. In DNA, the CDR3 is TGTGCCAGCAGCGTAACCGAGTCTCACGGCTACACCTTC.

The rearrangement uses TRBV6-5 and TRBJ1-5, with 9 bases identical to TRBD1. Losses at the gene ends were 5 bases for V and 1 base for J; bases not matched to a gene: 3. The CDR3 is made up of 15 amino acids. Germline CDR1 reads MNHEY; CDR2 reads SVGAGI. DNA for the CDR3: TGTGCCAGCAGTCCCACAGGGGGCAGCAATCAGCCCCAGCATTTT. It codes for CASSPTGGSNQPQHF.

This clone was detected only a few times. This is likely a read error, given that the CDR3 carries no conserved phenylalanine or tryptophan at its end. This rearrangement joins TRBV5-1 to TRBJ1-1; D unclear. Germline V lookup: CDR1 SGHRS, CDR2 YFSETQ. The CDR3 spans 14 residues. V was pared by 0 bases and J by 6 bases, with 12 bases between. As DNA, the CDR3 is TGCGCCAGCAGCTTGGGGCAGCCCCAGGCTGAAGCTTTCGTT. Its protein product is CASSLGQPQAEAFV.

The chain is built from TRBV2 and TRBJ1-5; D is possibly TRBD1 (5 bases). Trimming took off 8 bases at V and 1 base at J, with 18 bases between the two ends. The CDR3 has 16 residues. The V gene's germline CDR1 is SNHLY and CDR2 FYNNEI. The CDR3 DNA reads TGTGCCAGCCGCCCGCAGGGTCTACGAAGCAATCAGCCCCAGCATTTT. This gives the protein CASRPQGLRSNQPQHF.

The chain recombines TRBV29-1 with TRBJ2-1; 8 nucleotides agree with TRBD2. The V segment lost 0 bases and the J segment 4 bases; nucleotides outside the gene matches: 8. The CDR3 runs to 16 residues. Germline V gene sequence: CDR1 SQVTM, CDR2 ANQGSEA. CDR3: CSVEDLLLAGYNEQFF. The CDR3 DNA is TGCAGCGTTGAAGATCTTCTGCTAGCGGGTTACAATGAGCAGTTCTTC.

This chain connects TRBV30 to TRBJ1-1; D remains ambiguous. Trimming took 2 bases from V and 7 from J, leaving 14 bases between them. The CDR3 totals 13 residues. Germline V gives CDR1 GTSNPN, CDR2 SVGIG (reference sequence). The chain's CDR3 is CAWSFNSRGEAFF. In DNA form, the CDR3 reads TGTGCCTGGAGTTTCAATTCCCGGGGTGAAGCTTTCTTT.

The CDR3 sequence is CASSLAELYNEQFF. The DNA for the CDR3 is TGTGCCAGCAGCTTAGCGGAGCTTTACAATGAGCAGTTCTTC. The rearrangement joins TRBV7-9 to TRBJ2-1, with unresolved D. Germline-derived CDR1 and CDR2 are SEHNR and FQNEAQ (reference sequence). V gave up 0 bases and J gave up 4 bases, with 7 bases separating them. The CDR3 sequence is 14 residues long.

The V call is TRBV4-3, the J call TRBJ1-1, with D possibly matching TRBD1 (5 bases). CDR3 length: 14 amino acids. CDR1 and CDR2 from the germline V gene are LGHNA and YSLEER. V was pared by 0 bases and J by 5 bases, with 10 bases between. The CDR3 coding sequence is TGCGCCAGCAGCCAAGATAGACAGAAAACTGAAGCTTTCTTT. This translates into CASSQDRQKTEAFF.

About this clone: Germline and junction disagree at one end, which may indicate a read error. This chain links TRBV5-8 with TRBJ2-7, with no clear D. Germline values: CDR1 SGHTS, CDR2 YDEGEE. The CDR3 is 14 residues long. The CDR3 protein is CASSSPQWAPAPCF. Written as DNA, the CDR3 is TGTGCCAGCAGCTCGCCCCAGTGGGCGCCGGCCCCCTGCTTC. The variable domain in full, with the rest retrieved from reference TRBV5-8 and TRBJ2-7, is EAGVTQSPTHLIKTRGQQATLRCSPISGHTSVYWYQQALGLGLQFLLWYDEGEERNRGNFPPRFSGRQFPNYSSELNVNALELEDSALYLCASSSPQWAPAPCFGPGTRLTVT.

Here the CDR3 reads CASRGLARSTYNEQFF. CDR3 in DNA: TGTGCCAGCCGAGGACTAGCGCGATCAACCTACAATGAGCAGTTCTTC. V gene TRBV6-6 combines with J gene TRBJ2-1, with TRBD2 matching over 9 bases. Trimming at V came to 8 bases and at J to 2 bases, leaving 10 bases not matched to a gene. In germline, CDR1 is MNHNY, CDR2 SVGAGI (reference sequence). CDR3 length: 16 amino acids.

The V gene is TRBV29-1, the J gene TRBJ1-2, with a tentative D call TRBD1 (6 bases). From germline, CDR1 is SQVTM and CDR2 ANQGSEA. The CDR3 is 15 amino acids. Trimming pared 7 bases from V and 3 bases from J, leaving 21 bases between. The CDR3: CSDVVPGDQDYGYTF. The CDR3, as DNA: TGCAGCGACGTTGTCCCAGGGGATCAGGACTATGGCTACACCTTC.

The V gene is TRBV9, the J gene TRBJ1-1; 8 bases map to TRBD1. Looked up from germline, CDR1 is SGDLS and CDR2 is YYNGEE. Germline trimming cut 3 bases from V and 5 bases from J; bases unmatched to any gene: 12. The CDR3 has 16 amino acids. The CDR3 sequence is CASSGSQGAGGTEAFF. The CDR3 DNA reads TGTGCCAGCAGCGGTAGTCAGGGGGCGGGCGGGACTGAAGCTTTCTTT.

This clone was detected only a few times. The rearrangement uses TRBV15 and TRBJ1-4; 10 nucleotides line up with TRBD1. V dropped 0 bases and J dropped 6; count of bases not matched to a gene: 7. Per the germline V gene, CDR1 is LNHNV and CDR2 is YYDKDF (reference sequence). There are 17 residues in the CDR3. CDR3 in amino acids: CATSREGQGKGYEKLFF. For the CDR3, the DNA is TGTGCCACCAGCAGAGAGGGACAGGGGAAAGGGTATGAAAAACTGTTTTTT.

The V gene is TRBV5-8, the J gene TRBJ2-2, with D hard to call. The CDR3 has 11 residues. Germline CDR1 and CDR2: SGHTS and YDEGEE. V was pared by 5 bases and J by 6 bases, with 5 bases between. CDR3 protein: CASRPAGELFF. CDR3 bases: TGTGCCAGCAGACCGGCCGGGGAGCTGTTTTTT.

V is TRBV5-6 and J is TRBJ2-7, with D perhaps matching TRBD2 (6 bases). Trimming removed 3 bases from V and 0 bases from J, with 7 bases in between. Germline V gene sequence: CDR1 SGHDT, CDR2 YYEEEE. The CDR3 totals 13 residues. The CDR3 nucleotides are TGTGCCAGCAGCTCGGGAGACTCCTACGAGCAGTACTTC. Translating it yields CASSSGDSYEQYF.

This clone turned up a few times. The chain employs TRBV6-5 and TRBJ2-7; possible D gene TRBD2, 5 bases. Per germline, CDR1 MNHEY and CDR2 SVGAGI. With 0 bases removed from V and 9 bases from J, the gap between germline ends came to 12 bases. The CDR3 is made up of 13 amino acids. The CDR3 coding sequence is TGTGCCAGCAGTTACTCGAGCAGAGGGATGCAGTACTTC. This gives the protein CASSYSSRGMQYF.